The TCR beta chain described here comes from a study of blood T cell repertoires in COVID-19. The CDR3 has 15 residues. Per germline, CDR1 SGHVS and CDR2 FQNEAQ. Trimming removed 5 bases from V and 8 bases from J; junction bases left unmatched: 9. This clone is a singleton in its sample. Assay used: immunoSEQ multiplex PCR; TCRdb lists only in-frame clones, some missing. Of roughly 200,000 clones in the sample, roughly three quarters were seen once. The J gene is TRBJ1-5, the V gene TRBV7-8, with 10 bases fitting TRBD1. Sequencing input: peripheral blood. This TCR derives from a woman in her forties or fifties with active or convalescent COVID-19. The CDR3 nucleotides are TGTGCCAGCAGCACCGGGACAGGGGTTAGGGAGCCCCAGCATTTT. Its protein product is CASSTGTGVREPQHF.